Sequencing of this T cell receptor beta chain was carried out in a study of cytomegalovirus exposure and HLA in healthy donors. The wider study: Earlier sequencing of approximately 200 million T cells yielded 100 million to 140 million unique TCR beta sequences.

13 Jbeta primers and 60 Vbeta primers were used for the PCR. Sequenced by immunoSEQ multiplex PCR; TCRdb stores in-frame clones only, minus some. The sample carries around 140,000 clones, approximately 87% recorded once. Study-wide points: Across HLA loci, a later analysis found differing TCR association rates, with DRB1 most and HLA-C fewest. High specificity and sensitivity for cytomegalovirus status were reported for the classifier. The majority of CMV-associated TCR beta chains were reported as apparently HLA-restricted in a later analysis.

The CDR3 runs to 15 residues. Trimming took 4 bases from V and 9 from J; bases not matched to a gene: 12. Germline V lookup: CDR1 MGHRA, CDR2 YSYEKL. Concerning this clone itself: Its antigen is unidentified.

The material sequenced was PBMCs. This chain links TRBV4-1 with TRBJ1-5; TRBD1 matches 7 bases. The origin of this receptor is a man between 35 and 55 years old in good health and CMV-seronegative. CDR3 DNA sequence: TGCGCCAGCAGCCCAGACGACAGGGTTTTAGTGCCCCAGCATTTT. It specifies CASSPDDRVLVPQHF.